The 16 T cell receptor beta chains presented below share a single source sample, sequenced in a study of technical replicates of blood from several donors. Here immunoSEQ multiplex PCR was the method, and the copy in TCRdb shows in-frame clones only, minus some. The sample lists 98,000 or so clones, approximately 96% occurring once. The sample taken for sequencing was T cells isolated from PBMCs. These receptor sequences come from a human donor in good health.

This rearrangement joins TRBV29-1 to TRBJ1-1, with a weak D call TRBD1 (6 bases). CDR1 SQVTM and CDR2 ANQGSEA come from the germline V gene. The CDR3 length is 13 residues. The CDR3 loop is CTSREQGHTEAFF. The DNA of the CDR3 is TGCACATCGAGGGAACAGGGCCACACTGAAGCTTTCTTT.

The J gene is TRBJ2-7, the V gene TRBV5-4, with 8 bases fitting TRBD1. The CDR3 totals 15 residues. J lost 0 bases, V lost 6 bases, and 8 bases had no gene match. Germline-derived CDR1 and CDR2 are SGHNT and YYREEE (reference sequence). CDR3 sequence: CASTPNQGASYEQYF. The CDR3 nucleotides read TGTGCCAGCACTCCCAACCAGGGGGCCTCCTACGAGCAGTACTTC.

This chain joins TRBV19 and TRBJ1-2; no clear D gene. Germline V gene sequence: CDR1 LNHDA, CDR2 SQIVND (reference sequence). V dropped 5 bases and J dropped 8 bases, with 24 bases sitting between them. This CDR3 is built from 16 residues. Written as DNA, the CDR3 is TGTGCCAGTAGTTTTTCAGATTGGTCGGGAGTCAACGGCTACACCTTC. Translation: CASSFSDWSGVNGYTF.

V is TRBV29-1 and J is TRBJ2-7, with TRBD1 matching 8 bases. Per the germline V gene, CDR1 is SQVTM and CDR2 is ANQGSEA. The CDR3 length is 15 residues. The junction had 8 bases not matched to a gene; V was cut back by 1 base and J by 3 bases. The CDR3 region is CSVEARQGASYEQYF. The CDR3 nucleotides read TGCAGCGTTGAAGCCCGCCAGGGGGCCAGCTACGAGCAGTACTTC.

This rearrangement joins TRBV6-5 to TRBJ2-7, with TRBD1 matching over 9 bases. The junction had 8 bases not matched to a gene; V was cut back by 5 bases and J by 3 bases. Germline loops: CDR1 MNHEY, CDR2 SVGAGI. The CDR3 runs 15 residues. DNA of the CDR3: TGTGCCAGCAGTGCGGTCGGGACAGGGAACTACGAGCAGTACTTC. This codes for CASSAVGTGNYEQYF.

The chain's CDR3 is CASSQDRPQYGRASEQFF. The CDR3, as DNA: TGCGCCAGCAGCCAAGATCGCCCCCAATACGGGAGGGCTTCTGAGCAGTTCTTC. The V gene is TRBV4-1, the J gene TRBJ2-1, with 8 bases aligning to TRBD2. V was clipped by 0 bases and J by 9 bases; unmatched bases: 16. CDR3 length: 18 residues. Germline V gene lookup returns CDR1 MGHRA and CDR2 YSYEKL.

The CDR3 loop is CASSWGSGDTQYF. CDR3 DNA sequence: TGTGCCAGCAGCTGGGGTTCAGGGGATACGCAGTATTTT. The gene calls are TRBV7-2 and TRBJ2-3, with D possibly TRBD1 on 5 matching bases. The germline gives CDR1 SGHTA, CDR2 FQGNSA. V lost 4 bases, J lost 6 bases, and 11 bases lay in between. This CDR3 is built from 13 residues.

The rearrangement uses TRBV29-1 and TRBJ2-7; D is perhaps TRBD2 (7 bases). The V end was cut by 6 bases, the J end by 2 bases, with 14 bases between. Per the germline V gene, CDR1 is SQVTM and CDR2 is ANQGSEA. The length of the CDR3 is 13 residues. As DNA, the CDR3 is TGCAGCGTGGGGAGGGGGACGGCCTACGAGCAGTACTTC. As protein: CSVGRGTAYEQYF.

This rearrangement joins TRBV6-5 to TRBJ2-1, with 8 nucleotides matching TRBD1. V lost 10 bases to trimming and J lost 4 bases; unmatched junction nucleotides: 6. The CDR3 is made up of 13 amino acids. Germline V gene sequence: CDR1 MNHEY, CDR2 SVGAGI. CDR3 residues: CAIGDRPYNEQFF. CDR3 bases: TGTGCCATAGGGGACAGGCCGTACAATGAGCAGTTCTTC.

The CDR3 loop is CASSPAQGANQPQHF. In DNA, the CDR3 is TGTGCCAGCTCACCAGCACAGGGGGCAAATCAGCCCCAGCATTTT. The J gene is TRBJ1-5, the V gene TRBV18; 9 bases are a match to TRBD1. J was trimmed by 4 bases and V by 2 bases; bases with no gene match: 3. The CDR3 spans 15 residues. Germline loops: CDR1 KGHSH, CDR2 LQKENI.

The V call is TRBV30, the J call TRBJ2-7; the D gene is possibly TRBD2 (6 bases). The germline V and J ends were trimmed by 2 bases and 0 bases, with 8 bases remaining between them. The CDR3 extends over 13 amino acids. Germline V CDR1 and CDR2: GTSNPN, SVGIG (reference sequence). The CDR3 loop is CAWSRDSSYEQYF. The CDR3 nucleotides read TGTGCCTGGAGTCGGGACTCCTCCTACGAGCAGTACTTC. Using reference TRBV30 and TRBJ2-7 for the parts outside the CDR3, the full variable domain is SQTIHQWPATLVQPVGSPLSLECTVEGTSNPNLYWYRQAAGRGLQLLFYSVGIGQISSEVPQNLSASRPQDRQFILSSKKLLLSDSGFYLCAWSRDSSYEQYFGPGTRLTVT.

The chain uses TRBV7-2 and TRBJ2-5; no definite D call. The CDR3 consists of 13 residues. Germline V CDR1 and CDR2: SGHTA, FQGNSA. The germline V and J ends were trimmed by 1 base and 3 bases, with 6 bases remaining between them. The CDR3 region has the DNA TGTGCCAGCAGCTTAGTTGCAGAAGAGACCCAGTACTTC. This encodes CASSLVAEETQYF. The full variable domain, rest sourced from reference TRBV7-2 and TRBJ2-5, is GAGVSQSPSNKVTEKGKDVELRCDPISGHTALYWYRQSLGQGLEFLIYFQGNSAPDKSGLPSDRFSAERTGGSVSTLTIQRTQQEDSAVYLCASSLVAEETQYFGPGTRLLVL.

The rearrangement uses TRBV29-1 and TRBJ2-2; 8 nucleotides match TRBD1. The trim removed 7 bases at V and 3 bases at J, leaving 10 bases unmatched. Germline V CDR1 and CDR2: SQVTM, ANQGSEA. The CDR3 extends over 15 amino acids. CDR3 amino acids: CSATDRGPDTGELFF. CDR3 DNA sequence: TGCAGCGCCACCGACAGGGGCCCGGACACCGGGGAGCTGTTTTTT.

This chain connects TRBV5-1 to TRBJ2-3, with TRBD1 as a possible D gene (6 bases). V lost 0 bases to trimming and J lost 4 bases, with 9 bases between them. The CDR3 spans 14 residues. Germline CDR1 and CDR2: SGHRS and YFSETQ. In DNA form, the CDR3 reads TGCGCCAGCAGCTTGGAACAGGGCTCAGATACGCAGTATTTT. Its translation is CASSLEQGSDTQYF.

The rearrangement links TRBV6-6 to TRBJ1-2; possibly TRBD1 for D (6 bases). The CDR3 contains 15 residues. Germline V gene data show CDR1 as MNHNY and CDR2 as SVGAGI (reference sequence). V was pared by 6 bases and J by 5 bases, with 19 bases between. CDR3 amino acids: CASRETQGFGYGYTF. The CDR3 DNA sequence: TGTGCCAGCAGGGAGACACAGGGATTCGGGTATGGCTACACCTTC.

The CDR3 loop reads CASTKGQLEETQYF. The CDR3 nucleotides read TGCGCCAGCACTAAGGGACAGCTAGAAGAGACCCAGTACTTC. The chain uses TRBV5-1 and TRBJ2-5, with TRBD1 matching 7 bases. In germline, CDR1 is SGHRS, CDR2 YFSETQ. This CDR3 is 14 amino acids long. The V and J ends lost 6 bases and 3 bases, in that order; junction bases with no gene match: 8.